This TCR beta chain comes out of a study of human T cells and chemical hapten exposure. Study-wide findings and caveats: It was expanded TCRs that formed significantly more large CDR3 similarity clusters than controls did. Having alopecia, donors may respond immunologically unlike healthy people.

CDR1 is SQVTM, CDR2 ANQGSEA, per germline. The CDR3 is 14 amino acids. Trimming took 4 bases from V and 4 from J; bases not matched to a gene: 8. Each cDNA molecule in the library carried unique molecular identifiers. TCRdb recomputed calls from the RACE reads with MiXCR, one row per CDR3 protein. This table has about 82,000 distinct CDR3 sequences, 11% appearing once. Regarding time point: patch test 3, about 24 weeks after DPC sensitization. Treatment in this sample: therapeutic diphenylcyclopropenone sensitization with weekly scalp DPC. At patch-test visits, sampling came before the patch test. This clonotype showed up many times. Antigen unknown.

The clonotype was recovered from a woman in her fifties or sixties with alopecia areata. Some clones in this sample may be carry-over from other donors' samples. This chain connects TRBV29-1 to TRBJ1-1; 8 bases are shared with TRBD1. The source material was whole blood, sampled in connection with sensitization to the hapten diphenylcyclopropenone (DPC). The CDR3 here is CSVGDRGKGTEAFF. CDR3 DNA: TGCAGCGTTGGCGACAGGGGCAAGGGCACTGAAGCTTTCTTT.